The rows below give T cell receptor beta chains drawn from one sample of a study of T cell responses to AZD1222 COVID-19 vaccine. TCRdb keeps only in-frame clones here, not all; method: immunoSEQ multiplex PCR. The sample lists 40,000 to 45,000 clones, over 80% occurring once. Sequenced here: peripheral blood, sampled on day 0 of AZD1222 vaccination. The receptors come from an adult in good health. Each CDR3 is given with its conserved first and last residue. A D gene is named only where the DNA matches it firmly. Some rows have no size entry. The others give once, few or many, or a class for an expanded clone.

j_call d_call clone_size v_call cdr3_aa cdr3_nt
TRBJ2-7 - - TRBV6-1 CASSEAFTGTGSYEQYF TGTGCCAGCAGTGAAGCCTTCACCGGGACCGGCTCCTACGAGCAGTACTTC
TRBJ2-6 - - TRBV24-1 CATSGRGQISGANVLTF TGTGCCACCAGTGGGAGAGGACAGATCTCTGGGGCCAACGTCCTGACTTTC
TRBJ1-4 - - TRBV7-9 CASSSSGQAAFEKLFF TGTGCCAGCAGCTCCAGCGGGCAGGCCGCCTTTGAAAAACTGTTTTTT
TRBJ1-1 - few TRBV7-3 CASSSGVWDTEAFF TGTGCCAGCAGCTCGGGAGTATGGGACACTGAAGCTTTCTTT
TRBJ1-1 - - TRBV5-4 CASSLESNTEAFF TGTGCCAGCAGCTTGGAATCGAACACTGAAGCTTTCTTT
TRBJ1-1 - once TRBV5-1 CASSLGISASREDASFF TGCGCCAGCAGCTTGGGCATTTCTGCGTCGAGAGAAGATGCATCTTTCTTT
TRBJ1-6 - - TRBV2 CASIGTGWDSPLHF TGTGCCAGCATTGGTACAGGATGGGATTCACCCCTCCACTTT
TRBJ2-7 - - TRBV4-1 CASSQGGLESYEQYF TGCGCCAGCAGCCAAGGGGGACTCGAATCCTACGAGCAGTACTTC
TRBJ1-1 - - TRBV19 CASATTGTRTEAFF TGTGCCAGTGCTACCACCGGGACAAGGACTGAAGCTTTCTTT
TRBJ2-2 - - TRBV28 CASSPITGELFF TGTGCCAGCAGCCCGATTACCGGGGAGCTGTTTTTT
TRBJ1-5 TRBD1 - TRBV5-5 CASSLLRGRNQPQHF TGTGCCAGCAGCTTGTTGAGGGGGCGGAATCAGCCCCAGCATTTT
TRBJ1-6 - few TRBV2 CASSEAPSRSYNSPLHF TGTGCCAGCAGTGAAGCACCCAGCCGGTCCTATAATTCACCCCTCCACTTT
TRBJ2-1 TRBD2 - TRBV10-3 CAISESGLAGTISEQFF TGTGCCATCAGTGAGTCGGGGCTAGCGGGCACCATATCCGAGCAGTTCTTC
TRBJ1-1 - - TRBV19 CASGSGATEAFF TGTGCCAGCGGCAGCGGGGCCACTGAAGCTTTCTTT
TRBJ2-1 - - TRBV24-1 CATSAPRSAEQFF TGTGCCACCAGTGCCCCACGGAGTGCAGAGCAGTTCTTC
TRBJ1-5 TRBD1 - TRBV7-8 CASSLGAGGQPQHF TGTGCCAGCAGCTTAGGGGCAGGGGGGCAGCCCCAGCATTTT
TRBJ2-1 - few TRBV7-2 CASSLDSSNHNEQFF TGTGCCAGCAGTTTGGACAGCTCCAACCACAATGAGCAGTTCTTC
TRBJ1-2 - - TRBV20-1 CSANGVGYTF TGCAGTGCCAATGGGGTTGGCTACACCTTC
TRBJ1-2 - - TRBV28 CASSPPAPYYGYTF TGTGCCAGCAGTCCGCCTGCTCCTTACTATGGCTACACCTTC
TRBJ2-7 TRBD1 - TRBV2 CASSSTGETYEQYF TGTGCCAGCAGTTCGACAGGGGAAACCTACGAGCAGTACTTC
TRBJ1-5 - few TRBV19 CASKRQAPSNQPQHF TGTGCCAGTAAAAGACAGGCCCCTAGCAATCAGCCCCAGCATTTT
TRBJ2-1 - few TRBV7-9 CASGPGSSYNEQFF TGTGCCAGCGGACCGGGGAGCTCCTACAATGAGCAGTTCTTC
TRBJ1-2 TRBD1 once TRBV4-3 CASSQGRPGQGHYGYTF TGCGCCAGCAGCCAAGGCAGACCGGGACAGGGGCACTATGGCTACACCTTC
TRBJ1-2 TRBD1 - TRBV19 CASSGDRGVDGYTF TGTGCCAGTAGTGGGGACAGGGGTGTCGATGGCTACACCTTC
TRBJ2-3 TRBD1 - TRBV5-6 CASSFGTGGWDTQYF TGTGCCAGCAGCTTTGGGACAGGGGGCTGGGATACGCAGTATTTT
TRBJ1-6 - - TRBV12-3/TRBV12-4 CASSLNSDSPLHF TGTGCCAGCAGTCTGAACAGTGATTCACCCCTCCACTTT
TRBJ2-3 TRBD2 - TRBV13 CASSWTSGGGRDTQYF TGTGCCAGCAGCTGGACTAGCGGGGGGGGCCGAGATACGCAGTATTTT
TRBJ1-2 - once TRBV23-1 CASSQGRDPFSGYGYTF TGCGCCAGCAGTCAGGGCAGGGATCCGTTCTCGGGTTATGGCTACACCTTC
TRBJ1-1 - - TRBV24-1 CATRKVHTGDTEAFF TGTGCCACCAGGAAGGTACACACCGGGGACACTGAAGCTTTCTTT
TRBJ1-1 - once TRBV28 CASRENHEAFF TGTGCCAGCAGAGAAAACCATGAAGCTTTCTTT
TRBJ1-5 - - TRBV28 CATRESGGYNQPQHF TGTGCCACCCGAGAATCCGGTGGATACAATCAGCCCCAGCATTTT
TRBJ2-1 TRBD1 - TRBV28 CASSLFGQGGYNEQFF TGTGCCAGCAGTTTATTTGGACAGGGGGGGTACAATGAGCAGTTCTTC
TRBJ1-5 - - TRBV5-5 CASSGQGRGPQHF TGTGCCAGCAGCGGGCAAGGGCGGGGGCCCCAGCATTTT
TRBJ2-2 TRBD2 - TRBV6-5 CASSPSGLAGELFF TGTGCCAGCAGCCCCTCCGGACTAGCCGGGGAGCTGTTTTTT
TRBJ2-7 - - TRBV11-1 CASSPPGGEQYF TGTGCCAGCAGCCCCCCCGGGGGCGAGCAGTACTTC
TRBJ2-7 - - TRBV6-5 CASSYSGGWGGYEQYF TGTGCCAGCAGTTACTCGGGGGGCTGGGGAGGGTACGAGCAGTACTTC
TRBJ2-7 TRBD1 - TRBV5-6 CASSLWDRDYEQYF TGTGCCAGCAGCTTGTGGGACAGGGACTACGAGCAGTACTTC
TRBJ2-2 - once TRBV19 CASSRALSGSANTGELFF TGTGCCAGTAGTAGGGCTCTCTCAGGGTCCGCGAACACCGGGGAGCTGTTTTTT
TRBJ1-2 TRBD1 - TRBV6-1 CASSDGTAPRGYTF TGTGCCAGCAGTGACGGGACAGCCCCGAGAGGCTACACCTTC
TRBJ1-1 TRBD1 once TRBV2 CASSDRGYENTEAFF TGTGCCAGCAGTGACAGGGGGTATGAGAACACTGAAGCTTTCTTT
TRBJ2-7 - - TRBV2 CASMVRTYEQYF TGTGCCAGCATGGTCAGGACCTACGAGCAGTACTTC
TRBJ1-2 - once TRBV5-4 CASSLRTQSSYTF TGTGCCAGCAGCTTGCGGACACAGAGTAGCTACACCTTC
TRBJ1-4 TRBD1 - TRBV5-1 CASSLAPTGSNEKLFF TGCGCCAGCAGCTTGGCCCCGACAGGGTCTAATGAAAAACTGTTTTTT
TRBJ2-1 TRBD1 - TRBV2 CASQETGTSNEQFF TGTGCCAGCCAGGAGACAGGGACGTCCAATGAGCAGTTCTTC
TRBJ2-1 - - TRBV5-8 CASSSRTGRGYNEQFF TGTGCCAGCAGCTCACGAACAGGCAGAGGTTACAATGAGCAGTTCTTC
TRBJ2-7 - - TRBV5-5 CASSFDPISYGQYF TGTGCCAGCAGCTTCGACCCAATTAGCTACGGGCAGTACTTC
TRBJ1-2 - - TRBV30 CAWSAAAPYGYTF TGTGCCTGGAGTGCCGCAGCACCATATGGCTACACCTTC
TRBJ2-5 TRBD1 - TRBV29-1 CSVTTRAGGTETQYF TGCAGCGTTACGACTCGGGCAGGGGGCACAGAGACCCAGTACTTC
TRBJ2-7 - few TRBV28 CASYGPLYEQYF TGTGCCAGCTATGGACCCCTCTACGAGCAGTACTTC
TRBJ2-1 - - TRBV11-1 CASSPQGGFYNEQFF TGTGCCAGCAGCCCCCAGGGGGGATTCTACAATGAGCAGTTCTTC
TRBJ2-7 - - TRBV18 CASSPKPYEQYF TGTGCCAGCTCACCAAAACCCTACGAGCAGTACTTC
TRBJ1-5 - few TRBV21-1 CASGGQPKQPQHF TGTGCCAGCGGAGGGCAGCCAAAACAGCCCCAGCATTTT
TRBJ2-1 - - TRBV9 CASSPRGGAGYNEQFF TGTGCCAGCAGCCCCAGGGGGGGGGCGGGTTACAATGAGCAGTTCTTC
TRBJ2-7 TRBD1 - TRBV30 CAWSLGTGGTYEQYF TGTGCCTGGAGTTTAGGGACAGGGGGAACCTACGAGCAGTACTTC
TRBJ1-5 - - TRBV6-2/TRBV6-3 CASSYSGSQPQHF TGTGCCAGCAGTTACTCGGGTAGTCAGCCCCAGCATTTT
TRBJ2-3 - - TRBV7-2 CASSPSRPDTQYF TGTGCCAGCAGCCCTTCGCGCCCAGATACGCAGTATTTT
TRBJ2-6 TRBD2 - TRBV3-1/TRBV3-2 CASSLLFPGLASGANVLTF TGTGCCAGCAGCCTCCTTTTCCCGGGACTAGCATCAGGGGCCAACGTCCTGACTTTC
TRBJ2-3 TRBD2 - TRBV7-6 CASSSGLAGGGADTQYF TGTGCCAGCAGCTCGGGACTAGCGGGGGGCGGGGCAGATACGCAGTATTTT